The 9 T cell receptor beta chains below all came from one sample that was sequenced in a study of T cell responses to AZD1222 COVID-19 vaccine. This table comes from immunoSEQ multiplex PCR, and its TCRdb copy is limited to in-frame clones, with some not included. The sample yields under 200,000 clones, just over 90% seen once. The source material was peripheral blood, sampled on day 0 of MenACWY control vaccination. The source of these receptors is an adult in good health.

V is TRBV5-1 and J is TRBJ2-7, with 10 bases lining up with TRBD2. Germline-derived CDR1 and CDR2 are SGHRS and YFSETQ. This CDR3 is 18 amino acids long. V gave up 3 bases and J gave up 2 bases; unmatched junction bases: 14. CDR3 sequence (DNA): TGCGCCAGCAGCTGGGGAGGTTCAGGAGCGGGAGGGCCCTACGAGCAGTACTTC. Protein sequence: CASSWGGSGAGGPYEQYF. Using reference TRBV5-1 and TRBJ2-7 for the parts outside the CDR3, the full variable domain is KAGVTQTPRYLIKTRGQQVTLSCSPISGHRSVSWYQQTPGQGLQFLFEYFSETQRNKGNFPGRFSGRQFSNSRSEMNVSTLELGDSALYLCASSWGGSGAGGPYEQYFGPGTRLTVT.

CDR3 DNA: TGTGCCAGCAGTTTCGAAAGAAACACCATATATTTT. Its translation is CASSFERNTIYF. V is TRBV28 and J is TRBJ1-3; D is uncertain. Germline-derived CDR1 and CDR2 are MDHEN and SYDVKM. This CDR3 region has 12 residues. Deletions cut 3 bases from V and 5 bases from J, with 5 bases between. Based on the CDR3 plus reference TRBV28 and TRBJ1-3, the full variable domain is DVKVTQSSRYLVKRTGEKVFLECVQDMDHENMFWYRQDPGLGLRLIYFSYDVKMKEKGDIPEGYSVSREKKERFSLILESASTNQTSMYLCASSFERNTIYFGEGSWLTVV.

V usage is TRBV7-8 and J usage is TRBJ1-2; D call uncertain. CDR1 is SGHVS, CDR2 FQNEAQ, per germline. This CDR3 has 13 residues. The germline V and J ends were trimmed by 3 bases and 0 bases, with 5 bases remaining between them. The CDR3, as DNA: TGTGCCAGCAGCTTCTTCCCTAACTATGGCTACACCTTC. It is translated as CASSFFPNYGYTF.

The sample holds one count of this clone. This sequence joins TRBV11-1 and TRBJ2-3; tentative D call: TRBD1 (5 bases). CDR3 length: 15 residues. Trimming shortened V by 3 bases and J by 2 bases, and 12 bases separated the two germline ends. CDR1 and CDR2 from the germline V gene are SGHAT and FQDESV (reference sequence). In nucleotides, the CDR3 is TGTGCCAGCAGCTTCCGACAGCTCCCCACAGATACGCAGTATTTT. Translating it yields CASSFRQLPTDTQYF.

The genes are TRBV29-1 and TRBJ1-2; TRBD1 matches 11 bases. CDR1 SQVTM and CDR2 ANQGSEA come from the germline V gene. The V segment lost 1 base and the J segment 4 bases; nucleotides outside the gene matches: 8. The CDR3 contains 16 residues. CDR3 DNA: TGCAGCGTTGAAGTGGACAGGGGGCGTGGAGCCTATGGCTACACCTTC. It specifies CSVEVDRGRGAYGYTF. Full variable domain (rest looked up from reference TRBV29-1 and TRBJ1-2): SAVISQKPSRDICQRGTSLTIQCQVDSQVTMMFWYRQQPGQSLTLIATANQGSEATYESGFVIDKFPISRPNLTFSTLTVSNMSPEDSSIYLCSVEVDRGRGAYGYTFGSGTRLTVV.

The V and J genes are TRBV18 and TRBJ1-1; 10 nucleotides align to TRBD1. Germline CDR1 is KGHSH and CDR2 is LQKENI. The trim removed 4 bases at V and 7 bases at J, leaving 12 bases unmatched. The CDR3 is 16 residues long. CDR3 loop: CASSRQGALRIGEAFF. For the CDR3, the DNA is TGTGCCAGCTCACGACAGGGGGCGCTTAGGATCGGTGAAGCTTTCTTT. Variable domain in full (rest from reference TRBV18 and TRBJ1-1): NAGVMQNPRHLVRRRGQEARLRCSPMKGHSHVYWYRQLPEEGLKFMVYLQKENIIDESGMPKERFSAEFPKEGPSILRIQQVVRGDSAAYFCASSRQGALRIGEAFFGQGTRLTVV.

The V gene is TRBV6-2 or TRBV6-3, the J gene TRBJ2-2; 8 bases line up with TRBD2. V shed 0 bases, J shed 2 bases, and the junction held 8 bases outside the gene matches. Germline assignment: CDR1 MNHEY and CDR2 SVGEGT. This CDR3 contains 18 residues. This CDR3 reads CASSYSPLAAYNTGELFF. CDR3 coding DNA: TGTGCCAGCAGTTACTCCCCACTAGCGGCATATAACACCGGGGAGCTGTTTTTT.

The chain joins TRBV27 to TRBJ1-2, with D possibly TRBD1 on 5 matching bases. The CDR3 sequence is 13 residues long. The germline V gene encodes CDR1 MNHEY and CDR2 SMNVEV (reference sequence). Trimming removed 6 bases from V and 6 bases from J, with 14 bases in between. As DNA, the CDR3 is TGTGCCAGCAGCTCAGGGTCATGGGATGGCTACACCTTC. Amino acid sequence: CASSSGSWDGYTF.

This chain joins TRBV7-3 and TRBJ1-2, with a weak D call TRBD1 (6 bases). V lost 4 bases and J lost 4, with 16 bases in between. From germline, CDR1 is SGHTA and CDR2 FQGTGA. This CDR3 is 15 amino acids long. Here the CDR3 reads CASSSEGGLGYGYTF. The CDR3 DNA sequence: TGTGCCAGCAGCTCCGAGGGGGGGCTGGGCTATGGCTACACCTTC.